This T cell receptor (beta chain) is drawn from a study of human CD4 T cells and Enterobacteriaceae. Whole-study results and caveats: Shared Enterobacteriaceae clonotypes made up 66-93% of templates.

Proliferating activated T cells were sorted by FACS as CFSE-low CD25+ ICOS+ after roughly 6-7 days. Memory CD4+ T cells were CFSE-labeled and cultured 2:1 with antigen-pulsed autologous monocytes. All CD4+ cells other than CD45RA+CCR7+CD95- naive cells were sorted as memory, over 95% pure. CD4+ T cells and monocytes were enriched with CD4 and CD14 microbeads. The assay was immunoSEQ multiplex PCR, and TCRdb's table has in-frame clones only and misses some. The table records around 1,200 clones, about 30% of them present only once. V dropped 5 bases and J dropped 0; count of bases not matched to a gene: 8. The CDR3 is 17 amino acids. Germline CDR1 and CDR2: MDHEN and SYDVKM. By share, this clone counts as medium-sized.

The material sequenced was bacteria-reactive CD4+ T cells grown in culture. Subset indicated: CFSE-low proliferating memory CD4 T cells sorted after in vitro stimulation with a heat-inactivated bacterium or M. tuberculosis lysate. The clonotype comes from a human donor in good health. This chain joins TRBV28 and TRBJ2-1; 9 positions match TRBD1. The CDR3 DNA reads TGTGCCAGCAGTCCGCACAGGGGGCGCGTCTCCTACAATGAGCAGTTCTTC. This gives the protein CASSPHRGRVSYNEQFF.